The 3 T cell receptor beta chains reported below all come from one sample, sequenced in a study of T cell responses to AZD1222 COVID-19 vaccine. TCRdb's table, derived via immunoSEQ multiplex PCR, lists solely in-frame clones and lacks some. The table lists some 150,000 clones, roughly 92% of them singletons. The sequencing here drew on peripheral blood, taken on day 0 of AZD1222 vaccination. These receptors came from an adult in good health.

The chain uses TRBV7-2 and TRBJ2-6; D ambiguous. The CDR3 is 14 residues long. CDR1 and CDR2 from the germline V gene are SGHTA and FQGNSA. Trimming removed 1 base at V and 4 bases at J, with 5 bases between. As DNA, the CDR3 is TGTGCCAGCAGCTTAGGCTGGGGGGCCAACGTCCTGACTTTC. Amino acids: CASSLGWGANVLTF.

This clone was found a few times. The chain joins TRBV5-1 to TRBJ2-3; the match to TRBD2 covers 10 bases. After removal of 2 bases from V and 15 bases from J, the junction contained 12 bases not matched to a gene. There are 14 residues in the CDR3. Germline CDR1 and CDR2: SGHRS and YFSETQ. The CDR3 region is CASSLGTGLAPGYF. CDR3 nucleotides: TGCGCCAGCAGCTTAGGTACGGGACTAGCGCCGGGATATTTT.

The chain is built from TRBV10-3 and TRBJ2-1; D is perhaps TRBD1 or TRBD2 (6 bases each). Germline V gives CDR1 ENHRY, CDR2 SYGVKD. This CDR3 comprises 14 residues. V was pared by 7 bases and J by 6 bases, with 16 bases between. The CDR3 loop is CAITRDKGGNEQFF. CDR3 bases: TGTGCCATCACGCGGGATAAAGGGGGCAATGAGCAGTTCTTC.